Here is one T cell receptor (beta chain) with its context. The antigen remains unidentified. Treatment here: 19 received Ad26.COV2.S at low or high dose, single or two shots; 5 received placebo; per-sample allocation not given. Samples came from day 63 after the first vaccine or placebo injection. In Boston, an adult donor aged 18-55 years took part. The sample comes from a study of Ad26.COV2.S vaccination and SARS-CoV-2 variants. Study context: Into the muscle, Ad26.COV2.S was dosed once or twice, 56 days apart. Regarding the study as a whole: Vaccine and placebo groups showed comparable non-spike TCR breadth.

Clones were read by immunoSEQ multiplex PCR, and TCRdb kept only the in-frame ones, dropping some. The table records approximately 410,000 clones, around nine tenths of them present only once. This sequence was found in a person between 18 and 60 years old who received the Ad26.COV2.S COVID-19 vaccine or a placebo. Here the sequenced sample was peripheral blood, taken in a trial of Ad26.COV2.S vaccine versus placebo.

The DNA of the CDR3 is TGTGCCAGCAGCTGGTCGACCCGAGAGACCCAGTACTTC. Amino acids: CASSWSTRETQYF. This chain joins TRBV5-4 and TRBJ2-5; D is ambiguous. The CDR3 sequence is 13 residues long. Trimming removed 3 bases from V and 4 bases from J, with 10 bases in between. Germline CDR1 reads SGHNT; CDR2 reads YYREEE (reference sequence).